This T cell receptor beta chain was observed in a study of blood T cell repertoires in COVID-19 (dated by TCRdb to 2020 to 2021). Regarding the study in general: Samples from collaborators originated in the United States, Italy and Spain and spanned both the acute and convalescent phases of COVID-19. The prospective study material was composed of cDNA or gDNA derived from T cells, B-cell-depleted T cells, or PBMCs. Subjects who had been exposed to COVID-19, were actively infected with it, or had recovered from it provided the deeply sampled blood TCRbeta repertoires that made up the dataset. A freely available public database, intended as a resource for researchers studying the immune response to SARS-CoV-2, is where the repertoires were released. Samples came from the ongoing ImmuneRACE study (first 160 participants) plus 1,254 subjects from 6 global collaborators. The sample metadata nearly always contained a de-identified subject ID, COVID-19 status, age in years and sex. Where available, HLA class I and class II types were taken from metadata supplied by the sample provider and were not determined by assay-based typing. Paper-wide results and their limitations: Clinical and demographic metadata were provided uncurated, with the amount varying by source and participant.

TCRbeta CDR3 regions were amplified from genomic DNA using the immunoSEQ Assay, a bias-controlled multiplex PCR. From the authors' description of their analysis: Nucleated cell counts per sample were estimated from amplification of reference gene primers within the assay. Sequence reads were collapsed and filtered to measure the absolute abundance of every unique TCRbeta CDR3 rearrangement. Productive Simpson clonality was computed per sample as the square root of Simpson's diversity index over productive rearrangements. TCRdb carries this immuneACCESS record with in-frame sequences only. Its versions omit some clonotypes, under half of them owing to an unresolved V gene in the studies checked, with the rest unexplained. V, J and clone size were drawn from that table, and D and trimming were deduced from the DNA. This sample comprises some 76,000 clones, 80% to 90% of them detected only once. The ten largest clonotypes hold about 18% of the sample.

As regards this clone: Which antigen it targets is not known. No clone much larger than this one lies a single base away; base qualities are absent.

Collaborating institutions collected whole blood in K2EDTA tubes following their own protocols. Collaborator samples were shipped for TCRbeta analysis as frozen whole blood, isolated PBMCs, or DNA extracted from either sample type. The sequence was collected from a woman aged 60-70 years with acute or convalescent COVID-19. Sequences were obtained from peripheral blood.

The CDR3 loop reads CASSEALGQAIYGYTF. The sequence in DNA is TGTGCCAGCAGTGAAGCGTTAGGACAGGCGATCTATGGCTACACCTTC. The chain joins TRBV6-1 to TRBJ1-2; 7 central nucleotides agree with TRBD1. Germline trimming: 0 bases from V, 4 bases from J; junction bases outside gene matches: 8. CDR1 and CDR2 were assigned from the germline V gene as MNHNS and SASEGT. There are 16 amino acids in the CDR3, from cysteine to phenylalanine inclusive. The CDR3 DNA has 48 bases and is translated from base 1.